This T cell receptor beta chain was profiled in a study of T cells in Graves' hyperthyroidism and ophthalmopathy. Background on the study: Sampling of peripheral blood happened at initial diagnosis, prior to any treatment.

This CDR3 contains 16 residues. The junction had 6 bases not matched to a gene; V was cut back by 3 bases and J by 4 bases. Germline loops: CDR1 LNHNV, CDR2 YYDKDF (reference sequence). Ten or more counts support this clonotype. Enrolled ophthalmopathy patients presented with a Clinical Activity Score of at least 3, a NOSPECS grade of at least 4, and disease duration under 3 months. Exclusion criteria comprised uncontrolled infection, other autoimmune disease, pregnancy or lactation. Fresh peripheral blood, approximately 9.7 ml, was the source of the PBMCs. The source material, RNA transcripts, was used to amplify TCR beta CDR3 regions. First-round RT-PCR with HTBI primers amplified the TCR CDR3 region. TCRdb used MiXCR to reprocess the multiplex PCR reads, holding one entry per CDR3 protein. The sample lists 600,000 or so distinct CDR3 sequences; roughly 15% were seen once.

The chain joins TRBV15 to TRBJ1-5; 10 nucleotides match TRBD1. The sample was blood. The TCR was taken from a woman in her forties or fifties with Graves' ophthalmopathy. CDR3 nucleotide sequence: TGTGCCACCAGCAGGGGGACAGGGGTTAATAATCAGCCCCAGCATTTT. Its protein is CATSRGTGVNNQPQHF.